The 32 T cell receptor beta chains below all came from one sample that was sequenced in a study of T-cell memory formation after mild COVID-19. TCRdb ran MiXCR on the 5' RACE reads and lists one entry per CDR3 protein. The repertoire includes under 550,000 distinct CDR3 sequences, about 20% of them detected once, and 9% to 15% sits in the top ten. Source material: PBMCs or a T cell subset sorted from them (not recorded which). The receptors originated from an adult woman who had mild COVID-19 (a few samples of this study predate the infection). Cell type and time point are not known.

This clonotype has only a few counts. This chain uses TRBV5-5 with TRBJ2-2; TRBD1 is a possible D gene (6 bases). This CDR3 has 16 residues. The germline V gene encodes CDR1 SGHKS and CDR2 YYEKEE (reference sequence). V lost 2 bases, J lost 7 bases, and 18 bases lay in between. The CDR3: CASSFRPGDFSGELFF. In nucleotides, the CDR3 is TGTGCCAGCAGCTTTAGGCCAGGGGATTTTAGCGGGGAGCTGTTTTTT.

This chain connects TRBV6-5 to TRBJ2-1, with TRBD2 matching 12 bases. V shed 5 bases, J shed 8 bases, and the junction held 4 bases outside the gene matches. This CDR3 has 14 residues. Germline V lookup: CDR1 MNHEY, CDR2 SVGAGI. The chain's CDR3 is CASSLAGGRDEQFF. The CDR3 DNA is TGTGCCAGCAGTCTAGCGGGGGGGCGGGATGAGCAGTTCTTC.

This chain's CDR3 is CSAGFGYNEQFF. Here the CDR3 DNA reads TGCAGTGCGGGTTTTGGATACAATGAGCAGTTCTTC. The J gene is TRBJ2-1, the V gene TRBV20-1, with D unclear. The CDR3 has 12 residues. Germline CDR1 is DFQATT and CDR2 is SNEGSKA (reference sequence). Between the trimmed V and J ends, which lost 6 bases and 4 bases, there was a span of 10 bases.

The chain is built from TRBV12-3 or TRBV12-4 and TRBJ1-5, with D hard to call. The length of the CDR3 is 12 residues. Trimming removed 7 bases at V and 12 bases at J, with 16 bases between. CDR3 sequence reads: CASKKGKLLQHF. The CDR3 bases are TGTGCCAGCAAAAAGGGCAAATTGCTCCAGCATTTT.

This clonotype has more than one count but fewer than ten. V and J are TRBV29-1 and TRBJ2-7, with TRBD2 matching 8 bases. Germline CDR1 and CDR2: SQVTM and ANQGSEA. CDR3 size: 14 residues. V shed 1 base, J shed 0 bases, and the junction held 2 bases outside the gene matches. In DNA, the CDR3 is TGCAGCGTTGAAGGCGGGGGGAGCTCCTACGAGCAGTACTTC. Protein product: CSVEGGGSSYEQYF.

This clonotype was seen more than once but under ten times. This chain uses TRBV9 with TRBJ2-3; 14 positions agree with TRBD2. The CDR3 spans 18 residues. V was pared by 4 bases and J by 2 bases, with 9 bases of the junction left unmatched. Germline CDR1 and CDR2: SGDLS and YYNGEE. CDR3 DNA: TGTGCCAGCAGCCCGACTAGCGGGAGGGCCCTGGACACAGATACGCAGTATTTT. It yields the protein CASSPTSGRALDTDTQYF.

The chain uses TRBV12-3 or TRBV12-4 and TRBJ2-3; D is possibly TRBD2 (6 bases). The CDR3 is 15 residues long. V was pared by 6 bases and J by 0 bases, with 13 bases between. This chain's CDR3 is CASRPAGPSTDTQYF. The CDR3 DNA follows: TGTGCCAGCAGGCCGGCGGGGCCTAGCACAGATACGCAGTATTTT.

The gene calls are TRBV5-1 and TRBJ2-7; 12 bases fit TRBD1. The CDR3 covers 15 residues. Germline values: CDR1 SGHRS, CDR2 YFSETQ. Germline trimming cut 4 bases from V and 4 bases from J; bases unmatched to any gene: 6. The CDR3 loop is CASSPGTGGVYEQYF. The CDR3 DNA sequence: TGCGCCAGCAGCCCCGGGACAGGGGGCGTATACGAGCAGTACTTC.

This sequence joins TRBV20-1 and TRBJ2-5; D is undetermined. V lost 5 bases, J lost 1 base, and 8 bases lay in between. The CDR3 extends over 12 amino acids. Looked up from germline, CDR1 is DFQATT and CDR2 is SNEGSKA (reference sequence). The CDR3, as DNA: TGCAGTGCTTTGCTCGGCCAAGAGACCCAGTACTTC. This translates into CSALLGQETQYF.

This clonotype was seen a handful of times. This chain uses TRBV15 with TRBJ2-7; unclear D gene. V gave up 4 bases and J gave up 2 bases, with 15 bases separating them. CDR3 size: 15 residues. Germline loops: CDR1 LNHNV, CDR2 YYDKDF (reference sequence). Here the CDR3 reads CATSIAEVSTYEQYF. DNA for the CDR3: TGTGCCACCAGCATCGCAGAGGTGAGCACCTACGAGCAGTACTTC.

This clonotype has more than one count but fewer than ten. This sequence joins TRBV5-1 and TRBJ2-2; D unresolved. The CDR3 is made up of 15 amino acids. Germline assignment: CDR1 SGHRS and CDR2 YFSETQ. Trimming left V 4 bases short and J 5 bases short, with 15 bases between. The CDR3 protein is CASSLVVSPTGELFF. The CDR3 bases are TGCGCCAGCAGCCTAGTTGTGAGTCCTACCGGGGAGCTGTTTTTT.

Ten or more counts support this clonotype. The CDR3 is CATSRLSGELFF. The DNA for the CDR3 is TGTGCCACCAGTAGGCTTTCCGGGGAGCTGTTTTTT. The chain couples TRBV24-1 to TRBJ2-2; unclear D gene. CDR3 length: 12 residues. Per the germline V gene, CDR1 is KGHDR and CDR2 is SFDVKD. Trimming stripped 6 bases from V and 6 bases from J, with 7 bases between.

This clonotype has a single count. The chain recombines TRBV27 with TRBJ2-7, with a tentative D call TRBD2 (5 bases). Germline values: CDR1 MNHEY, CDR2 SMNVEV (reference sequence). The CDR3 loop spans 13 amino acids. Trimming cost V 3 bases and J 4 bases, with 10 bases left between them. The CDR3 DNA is TGTGCCAGCAGTTTTATGACGGGATACGAGCAGTACTTC. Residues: CASSFMTGYEQYF.

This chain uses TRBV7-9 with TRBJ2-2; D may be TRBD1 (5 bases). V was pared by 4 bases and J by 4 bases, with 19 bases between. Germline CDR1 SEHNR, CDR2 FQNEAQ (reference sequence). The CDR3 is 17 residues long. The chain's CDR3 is CASSSRGQGWSTGELFF. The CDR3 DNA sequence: TGTGCCAGCAGCTCGAGAGGCCAGGGTTGGAGCACCGGGGAGCTGTTTTTT.

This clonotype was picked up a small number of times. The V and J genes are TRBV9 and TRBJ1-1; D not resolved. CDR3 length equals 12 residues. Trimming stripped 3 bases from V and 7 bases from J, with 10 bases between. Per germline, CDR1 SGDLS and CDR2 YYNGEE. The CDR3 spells CASSAGRGEAFF. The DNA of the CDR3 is TGTGCCAGCAGCGCCGGACGGGGTGAAGCTTTCTTT. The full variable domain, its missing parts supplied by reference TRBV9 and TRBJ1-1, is DSGVTQTPKHLITATGQRVTLRCSPRSGDLSVYWYQQSLDQGLQFLIQYYNGEERAKGNILERFSAQQFPDLHSELNLSSLELGDSALYFCASSAGRGEAFFGQGTRLTVV.

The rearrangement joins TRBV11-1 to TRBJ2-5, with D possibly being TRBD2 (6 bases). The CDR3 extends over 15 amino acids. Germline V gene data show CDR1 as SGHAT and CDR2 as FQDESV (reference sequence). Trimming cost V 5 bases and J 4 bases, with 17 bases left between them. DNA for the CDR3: TGTGCCAGCAGCCTTTTGGGAGGACGAGGAGAGACCCAGTACTTC. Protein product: CASSLLGGRGETQYF.

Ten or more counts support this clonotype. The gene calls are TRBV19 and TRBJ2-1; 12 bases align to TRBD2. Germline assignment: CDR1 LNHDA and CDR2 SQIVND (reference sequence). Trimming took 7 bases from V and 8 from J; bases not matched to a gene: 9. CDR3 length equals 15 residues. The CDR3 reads CASKILAGGIDEQFF. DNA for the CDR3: TGTGCCAGTAAAATCCTAGCGGGGGGGATTGATGAGCAGTTCTTC.

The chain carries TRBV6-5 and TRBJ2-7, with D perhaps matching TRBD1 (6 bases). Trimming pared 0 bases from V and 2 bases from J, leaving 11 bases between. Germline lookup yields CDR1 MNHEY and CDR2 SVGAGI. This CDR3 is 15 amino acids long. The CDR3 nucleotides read TGTGCCAGCAGTTACTCCAGGACAGCCCCCTACGAGCAGTACTTC. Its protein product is CASSYSRTAPYEQYF.

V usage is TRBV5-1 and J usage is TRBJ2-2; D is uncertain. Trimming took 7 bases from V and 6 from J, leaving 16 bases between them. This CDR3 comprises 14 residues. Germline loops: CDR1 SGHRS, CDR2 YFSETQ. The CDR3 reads CASCKEVKPGELFF. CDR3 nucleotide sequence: TGCGCCAGCTGTAAAGAGGTTAAGCCCGGGGAGCTGTTTTTT.

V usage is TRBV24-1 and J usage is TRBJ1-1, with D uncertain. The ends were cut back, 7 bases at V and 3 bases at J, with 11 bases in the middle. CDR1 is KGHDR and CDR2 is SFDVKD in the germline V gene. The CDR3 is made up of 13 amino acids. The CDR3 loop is CATSLGRYTEAFF. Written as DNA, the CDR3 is TGTGCCACCAGCTTAGGACGGTACACTGAAGCTTTCTTT.

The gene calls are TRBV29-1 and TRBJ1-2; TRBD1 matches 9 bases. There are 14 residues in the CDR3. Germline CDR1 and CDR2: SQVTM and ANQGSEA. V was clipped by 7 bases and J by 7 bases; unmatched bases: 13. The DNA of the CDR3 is TGCAGCGCCTTAACCGGGACAGGGACAATTGGCTACACCTTC. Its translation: CSALTGTGTIGYTF.

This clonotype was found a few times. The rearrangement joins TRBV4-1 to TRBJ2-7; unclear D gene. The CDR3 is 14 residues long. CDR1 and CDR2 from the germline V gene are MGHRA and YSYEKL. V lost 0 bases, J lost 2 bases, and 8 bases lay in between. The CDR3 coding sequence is TGCGCCAGCAGCCAAGATCTAAGGGCCTACGAGCAGTACTTC. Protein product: CASSQDLRAYEQYF.

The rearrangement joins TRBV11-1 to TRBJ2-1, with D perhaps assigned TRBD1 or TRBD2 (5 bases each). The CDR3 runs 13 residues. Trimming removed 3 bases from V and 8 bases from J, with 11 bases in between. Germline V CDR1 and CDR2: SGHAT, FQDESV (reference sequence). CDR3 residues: CASSFLRGDEQFF. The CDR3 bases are TGTGCCAGCAGCTTTTTGAGGGGAGATGAGCAGTTCTTC. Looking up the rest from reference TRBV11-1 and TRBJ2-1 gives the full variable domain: EAEVAQSPRYKITEKSQAVAFWCDPISGHATLYWYRQILGQGPELLVQFQDESVVDDSQLPKDRFSAERLKGVDSTLKIQPAELGDSAMYLCASSFLRGDEQFFGPGTRLTVL.

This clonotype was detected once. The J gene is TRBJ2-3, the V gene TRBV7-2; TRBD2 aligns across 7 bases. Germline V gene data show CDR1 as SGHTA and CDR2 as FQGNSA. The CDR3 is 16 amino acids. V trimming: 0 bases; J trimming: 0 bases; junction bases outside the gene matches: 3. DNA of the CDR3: TGTGCCAGCAGCTTAGCTAGCGGGTCTAGCACAGATACGCAGTATTTT. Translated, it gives CASSLASGSSTDTQYF.

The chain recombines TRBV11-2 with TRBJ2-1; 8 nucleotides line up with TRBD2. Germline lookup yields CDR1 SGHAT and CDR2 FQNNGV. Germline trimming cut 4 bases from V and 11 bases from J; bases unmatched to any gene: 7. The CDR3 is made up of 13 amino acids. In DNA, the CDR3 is TGTGCCAGCAGCTGGGGGGAGCGGGAGAAGCAGTTCTTC. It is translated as CASSWGEREKQFF.

This chain's CDR3 is CSARPGTGGTEAFF. The CDR3 DNA reads as TGCAGTGCTAGACCCGGGACAGGGGGCACTGAAGCTTTCTTT. The chain links TRBV20-1 to TRBJ1-1, with 11 bases that match TRBD1. The CDR3 has 14 residues. Germline V lookup: CDR1 DFQATT, CDR2 SNEGSKA (reference sequence). J lost 4 bases, V lost 2 bases, and 3 bases had no gene match.

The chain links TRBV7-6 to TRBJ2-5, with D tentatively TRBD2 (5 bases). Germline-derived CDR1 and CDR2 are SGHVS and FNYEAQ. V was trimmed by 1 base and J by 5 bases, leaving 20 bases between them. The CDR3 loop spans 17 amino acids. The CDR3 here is CASSLDSGWEAVETQYF. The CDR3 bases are TGTGCCAGCAGCTTAGATTCGGGGTGGGAAGCAGTGGAGACCCAGTACTTC.

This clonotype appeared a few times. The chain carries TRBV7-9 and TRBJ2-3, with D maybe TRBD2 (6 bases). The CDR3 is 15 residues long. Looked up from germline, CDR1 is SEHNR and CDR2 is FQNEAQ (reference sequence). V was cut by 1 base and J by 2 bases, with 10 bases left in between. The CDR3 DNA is TGTGCCAGCAGCTTAGAGGGCGGGGACACAGATACGCAGTATTTT. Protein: CASSLEGGDTDTQYF. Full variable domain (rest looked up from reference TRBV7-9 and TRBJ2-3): DTGVSQNPRHKITKRGQNVTFRCDPISEHNRLYWYRQTLGQGPEFLTYFQNEAQLEKSRLLSDRFSAERPKGSFSTLEIQRTEQGDSAMYLCASSLEGGDTDTQYFGPGTRLTVL.

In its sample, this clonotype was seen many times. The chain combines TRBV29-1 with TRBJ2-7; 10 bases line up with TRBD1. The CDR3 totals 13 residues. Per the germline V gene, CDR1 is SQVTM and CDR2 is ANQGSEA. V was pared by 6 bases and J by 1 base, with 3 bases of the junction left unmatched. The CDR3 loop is CSVLGQGSYEQYF. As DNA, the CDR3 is TGCAGCGTGCTGGGACAGGGGTCCTACGAGCAGTACTTC.

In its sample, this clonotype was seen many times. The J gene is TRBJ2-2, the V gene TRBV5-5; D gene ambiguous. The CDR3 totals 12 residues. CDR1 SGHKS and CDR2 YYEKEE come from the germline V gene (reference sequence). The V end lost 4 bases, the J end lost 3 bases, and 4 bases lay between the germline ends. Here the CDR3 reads CASSRYTGELFF. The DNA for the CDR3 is TGTGCCAGCAGCCGATACACCGGGGAGCTGTTTTTT.

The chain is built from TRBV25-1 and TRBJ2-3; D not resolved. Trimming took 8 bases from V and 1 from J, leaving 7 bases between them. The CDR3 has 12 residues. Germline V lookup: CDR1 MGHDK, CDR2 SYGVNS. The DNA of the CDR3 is TGTGCCAGCGCGCCGGGCACAGATACGCAGTATTTT. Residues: CASAPGTDTQYF.

The CDR3 bases are TGCAGCGTTGTCGAGGCTTACACCGGGGAGCTGTTTTTT. Translation: CSVVEAYTGELFF. This rearrangement joins TRBV29-1 to TRBJ2-2; D not certain. Germline CDR1 SQVTM, CDR2 ANQGSEA. CDR3 length: 13 amino acids. The ends were cut back, 4 bases at V and 3 bases at J, with 9 bases in the middle.